The TCR beta chain under discussion was sequenced for a study of cytotoxic CD8 clonotypes in ibrutinib-treated CLL. Study-wide results and limits: At ibrutinib response, clonality increased, and at progression it declined back toward baseline. Baseline levels of clonality went above those of age-matched healthy donors and moved with circulating CD8+ T-cell counts.

Trimming at V came to 7 bases and at J to 9 bases, leaving 15 bases not matched to a gene. There are 14 residues in the CDR3. Germline CDR1 reads SGDLS; CDR2 reads YYNGEE. Of note for this clone: Antigen: not known.

Using immunoSEQ multiplex PCR, the repertoire was profiled, and TCRdb retains in-frame clones only, with some absent. The profile shows about 200,000 clones, 70% to 75% of them singletons. The sample was PBMCs, taken after 12 months of ibrutinib treatment. This clonotype originated in a human donor with chronic lymphocytic leukemia. The V call is TRBV9, the J call TRBJ1-2; 7 positions agree with TRBD1. This CDR3 reads CASSPPSRGPSYTF. CDR3 DNA: TGTGCCAGCTCACCACCCTCTAGGGGGCCAAGCTACACCTTC. Full variable domain (outside the CDR3, taken from reference TRBV9 and TRBJ1-2): DSGVTQTPKHLITATGQRVTLRCSPRSGDLSVYWYQQSLDQGLQFLIQYYNGEERAKGNILERFSAQQFPDLHSELNLSSLELGDSALYFCASSPPSRGPSYTFGSGTRLTVV.